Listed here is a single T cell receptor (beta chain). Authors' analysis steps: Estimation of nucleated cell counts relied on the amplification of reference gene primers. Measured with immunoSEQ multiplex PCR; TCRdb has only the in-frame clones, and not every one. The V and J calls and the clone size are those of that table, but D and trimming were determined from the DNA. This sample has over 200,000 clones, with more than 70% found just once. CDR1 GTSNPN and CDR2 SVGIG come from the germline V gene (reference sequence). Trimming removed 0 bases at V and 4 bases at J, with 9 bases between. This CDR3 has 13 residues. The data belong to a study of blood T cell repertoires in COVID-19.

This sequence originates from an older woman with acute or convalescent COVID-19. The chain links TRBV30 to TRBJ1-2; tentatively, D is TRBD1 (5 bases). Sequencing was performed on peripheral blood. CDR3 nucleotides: TGTGCCTGGAGTGTAGTCCAGGGCTATGGCTACACCTTC. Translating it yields CAWSVVQGYGYTF.